This T cell receptor (beta chain) was identified in a study of human T cells and chemical hapten exposure. Looking at the study overall: After 6 days, upper back 0.01% DPC patch tests were scored. Across samples, TCR yields varied, mostly owing to small differences in pooled library volumes.

V was shortened by 5 bases and J by 0 bases, with 10 bases between the two germline ends. Per germline, CDR1 MDHEN and CDR2 SYDVKM. The CDR3 has 14 residues. Time point of the sample: patch test 1, 2 weeks after DPC sensitization. Treatment denoted: therapeutic diphenylcyclopropenone sensitization with weekly scalp DPC. The drawing of blood occurred before each patch test was applied. TCRdb called the RACE reads again in MiXCR, with one record for every CDR3 protein. The sample consists of about 100,000 distinct CDR3 sequences, approximately 11% of them appearing once. This receptor was obtained from a woman aged 35 to 49 with alopecia areata. Some clones in this sample may be carry-over from other donors' samples. V usage is TRBV28 and J usage is TRBJ1-2; D is ambiguous. The specimen comprised whole blood, sampled in connection with sensitization to the hapten diphenylcyclopropenone (DPC). The CDR3 region is CASSPHDTNYGYTF. The DNA of the CDR3 is TGTGCCAGCAGTCCCCACGATACTAACTATGGCTACACCTTC.